The clone carrying this T cell receptor beta chain was found a few times. The CDR3 totals 17 residues. Germline V lookup: CDR1 SEHNR, CDR2 FQNEAQ (reference sequence). After removal of 6 bases from V and 7 bases from J, the junction contained 17 bases not matched to a gene. This entry comes from a study of beta chain features in type 1 diabetes. Averaging about 116 mL, one heparinised blood draw came from each individual donor. As every portion of the isolated RNA was reverse transcribed, the sequencing read expressed TCRB transcripts. Some 3.6 million reads per sample were averaged for naive, central memory and regulatory samples. TCRdb's table, derived via immunoSEQ multiplex PCR, lists solely in-frame clones and lacks some. The table lists some 160,000 clones, roughly 9.1% of them singletons, with over 2% in the top ten.

The receptor comes from a woman younger than 35 in good health. The gene calls are TRBV7-9 and TRBJ2-2; 7 bases match TRBD1. The sequencing input was central memory CD4+ T cells from blood. The CDR3 sequence: CASRRDRDRDLRGELFF. The CDR3 DNA sequence: TGTGCCAGCAGGAGAGACCGGGACAGAGACCTCCGCGGGGAGCTGTTTTTT.